A single sample is the source of the 30 T cell receptor beta chains below, sequenced in a study of OX40 agonist ivuxolimab in advanced cancers. Clones were sequenced by immunoSEQ multiplex PCR, and TCRdb holds only the in-frame ones, with some missing. The repertoire includes 45,000 to 70,000 clones, 83% of them detected once, and 3.1% sits in the top ten. The material sequenced was CD4+ or CD8+ T cells sorted from blood, taken in a trial of the OX40 agonist ivuxolimab. The receptors were gathered from an adult with an advanced solid tumor such as melanoma, head and neck, liver or kidney cancer.

On this clone: Additional DNA sequences in this sample encode the identical CDR3. The rearrangement joins TRBV7-8 to TRBJ1-2; D is perhaps TRBD1 (5 bases). The germline gives CDR1 SGHVS, CDR2 FQNEAQ. Trimming cost V 4 bases and J 4 bases, with 10 bases left between them. The CDR3 is 13 amino acids. The chain's CDR3 is CASSSGDGYGYTF. The CDR3 nucleotides are TGTGCCAGCAGCTCGGGGGACGGCTATGGCTACACCTTC. Combining the CDR3 with reference TRBV7-8 and TRBJ1-2 gives the whole variable domain GAGVSQSPRYKVAKRGQDVALRCDPISGHVSLFWYQQALGQGPEFLTYFQNEAQLDKSGLPSDRFFAERPEGSVSTLKIQRTQQEDSAVYLCASSSGDGYGYTFGSGTRLTVV.

The chain uses TRBV7-3 and TRBJ2-7; D unclear. The CDR3 has 15 amino acids. CDR1 and CDR2 from the germline V gene are SGHTA and FQGTGA. Deletions cut 1 base from V and 5 bases from J, with 15 bases between. CDR3 sequence reads: CASSLMEGLGHEQYF. CDR3 in DNA: TGTGCCAGCAGCTTAATGGAAGGGCTGGGCCACGAGCAGTACTTC.

About this clone: Other DNA variants within this sample encode the same CDR3. CDR3: CASSLAREQFF. The DNA of the CDR3 is TGTGCCAGCAGCTTAGCGAGGGAGCAGTTCTTC. The chain recombines TRBV7-9 with TRBJ2-1; D remains unclear. The CDR3 totals 11 residues. The germline V gene has CDR1 SEHNR and CDR2 FQNEAQ (reference sequence). V was trimmed by 0 bases and J by 10 bases, leaving 4 bases between them.

The CDR3 reads CASRGGQGGHGYTF. The DNA of the CDR3 is TGTGCCAGCAGGGGGGGACAGGGGGGCCATGGCTACACCTTC. V usage is TRBV2 and J usage is TRBJ1-2; 11 bases are a match to TRBD1. This CDR3 has 14 amino acids. Germline V CDR1 and CDR2: SNHLY, FYNNEI. With 6 bases clipped from V and 6 bases from J, the junction kept 6 bases outside the gene matches.

The CDR3 sequence: CASSSLPDRSNYGYTF. CDR3 DNA sequence: TGCGCCAGCAGCTCGCTCCCAGACCGGTCTAACTATGGCTACACCTTC. The V and J genes are TRBV5-1 and TRBJ1-2; D is undetermined. V was pared by 3 bases and J by 0 bases, with 15 bases between. CDR1 and CDR2 (germline): SGHRS, YFSETQ. The CDR3 contains 16 residues.

The CDR3 bases are TGTGCCAGCTCCCGCCGCTCGGCAGGGGGAACGGATACGCAGTATTTT. Translation: CASSRRSAGGTDTQYF. The chain couples TRBV18 to TRBJ2-3, with 7 bases aligning to TRBD1. Trimming removed 6 bases from V and 6 bases from J; junction bases left unmatched: 15. The CDR3 extends over 16 amino acids. Germline V gene lookup returns CDR1 KGHSH and CDR2 LQKENI.

This clone appeared a single time. The chain has TRBV9 and TRBJ1-2; D remains unclear. The CDR3 sequence is 13 residues long. From germline, CDR1 is SGDLS and CDR2 YYNGEE. V lost 1 base and J lost 6, with 10 bases in between. The CDR3 nucleotides are TGTGCCAGCAGCGTACACCCAGACGATGGCTACACCTTC. Translation: CASSVHPDDGYTF.

DNA for the CDR3: TGTGCCAGCAGCCAGAAGCACGGGGCCGGCGTCGCCACAGATACGCAGTATTTT. The encoded protein is CASSQKHGAGVATDTQYF. The chain uses TRBV7-9 and TRBJ2-3; D might be TRBD1 or TRBD2, each matching 5 bases. Germline V gives CDR1 SEHNR, CDR2 FQNEAQ (reference sequence). The CDR3 sequence is 18 residues long. Trimming cost V 5 bases and J 2 bases, with 23 bases left between them.

The chain joins TRBV28 to TRBJ2-1, with 8 bases matching TRBD2. The ends lost 6 bases at V and 8 bases at J; junction bases unmatched: 12. The CDR3 has 15 residues. Per the germline V gene, CDR1 is MDHEN and CDR2 is SYDVKM. The CDR3 nucleotides read TGTGCCAGCAGACTTAGGGGTGGACTAGCCTATGAGCAGTTCTTC. It codes for CASRLRGGLAYEQFF.

The chain combines TRBV5-1 with TRBJ1-2; D is unclear. Trimming removed 0 bases from V and 0 bases from J, with 6 bases in between. The CDR3 spans 14 residues. Germline values: CDR1 SGHRS, CDR2 YFSETQ. Here the CDR3 DNA reads TGCGCCAGCAGCTTGGAGGGCCCTAACTATGGCTACACCTTC. Amino acid sequence: CASSLEGPNYGYTF.

This clone was seen more than once but under ten times. This chain links TRBV7-7 with TRBJ2-3; the D is unclear. The CDR3 sequence is 14 residues long. Germline V gene lookup returns CDR1 SSHAT and CDR2 FNYEAQ (reference sequence). V dropped 2 bases and J dropped 1 base, with 7 bases sitting between them. CDR3 DNA: TGTGCCAGCAGCTTATCTGGCGGCACAGATACGCAGTATTTT. This sequence encodes CASSLSGGTDTQYF.

This clone was seen once. This rearrangement joins TRBV7-9 to TRBJ2-2; D may be TRBD1 (5 bases). The V gene's germline CDR1 is SEHNR and CDR2 FQNEAQ (reference sequence). The CDR3 spans 17 residues. Trimming pared 1 base from V and 3 bases from J, leaving 15 bases between. CDR3 in DNA: TGTGCCAGCAGCTTAGGGGGCTGGGCCTCGGACACCGGGGAGCTGTTTTTT. Its translation: CASSLGGWASDTGELFF. The whole variable domain, remainder taken from reference TRBV7-9 and TRBJ2-2, is DTGVSQNPRHKITKRGQNVTFRCDPISEHNRLYWYRQTLGQGPEFLTYFQNEAQLEKSRLLSDRFSAERPKGSFSTLEIQRTEQGDSAMYLCASSLGGWASDTGELFFGEGSRLTVL.

In DNA, the CDR3 is TGTGCCAGTTTGGACAGGGCTGATTATGGCTACACCTTC. Amino acids: CASLDRADYGYTF. This sequence joins TRBV28 and TRBJ1-2; 8 positions match TRBD1. The CDR3 sequence is 13 residues long. The germline gives CDR1 MDHEN, CDR2 SYDVKM. V trimming: 9 bases; J trimming: 5 bases; junction bases outside the gene matches: 8.

This chain joins TRBV5-1 and TRBJ2-5; D remains unclear. With 3 bases removed from V and 5 bases from J, the gap between germline ends came to 8 bases. The CDR3 loop spans 12 amino acids. Per the germline V gene, CDR1 is SGHRS and CDR2 is YFSETQ. CDR3 DNA: TGCGCCAGCAGCTACGAGTGGGAGACCCAGTACTTC. It yields the protein CASSYEWETQYF.

This chain uses TRBV2 with TRBJ1-4, with D hard to call. Germline lookup yields CDR1 SNHLY and CDR2 FYNNEI. The V gene lost 7 bases and the J gene lost 5 bases, with 11 bases spanning the gap. The CDR3 contains 13 residues. The CDR3 nucleotides are TGTGCCAGCACCGGGAACGGAAATGAAAAACTGTTTTTT. It encodes CASTGNGNEKLFF.

The V call is TRBV5-1, the J call TRBJ2-7, with 7 nucleotides matching TRBD2. After removal of 5 bases from V and 2 bases from J, the junction contained 4 bases not matched to a gene. CDR3 length: 13 amino acids. Germline CDR1 is SGHRS and CDR2 is YFSETQ. The CDR3: CASRSSGTYEQYF. The CDR3 DNA reads TGCGCCAGCAGGTCAAGCGGGACCTACGAGCAGTACTTC. Full variable domain (missing parts from reference TRBV5-1 and TRBJ2-7): KAGVTQTPRYLIKTRGQQVTLSCSPISGHRSVSWYQQTPGQGLQFLFEYFSETQRNKGNFPGRFSGRQFSNSRSEMNVSTLELGDSALYLCASRSSGTYEQYFGPGTRLTVT.

This clone was seen a single time. The chain joins TRBV10-2 to TRBJ2-7; 12 bases map to TRBD2. The length of the CDR3 is 17 residues. Germline V gives CDR1 WSHSY, CDR2 SAAADI. Trimming at V came to 0 bases and at J to 5 bases, leaving 8 bases not matched to a gene. The CDR3, as DNA: TGCGCCAGCAGTGAGTCGAGAGCTAGCGGGAGGGCCAACGAGCAGTACTTC. Residues: CASSESRASGRANEQYF.

The V call is TRBV19, the J call TRBJ2-2; TRBD2 matches 8 bases. The CDR3 is 17 amino acids. Germline V gene lookup returns CDR1 LNHDA and CDR2 SQIVND (reference sequence). The junction had 14 bases not matched to a gene; V was cut back by 6 bases and J by 5 bases. The CDR3 sequence: CASSPLREGQWTGELFF. The CDR3 nucleotides are TGTGCCAGTAGCCCCCTCCGGGAGGGCCAGTGGACCGGGGAGCTGTTTTTT.

CDR3: CASSLEPLAGVYEQYF. The CDR3 DNA sequence: TGTGCCAGCAGCTTGGAACCACTAGCGGGAGTGTACGAGCAGTACTTC. This chain links TRBV5-4 with TRBJ2-7, with 11 bases fitting TRBD2. From germline, CDR1 is SGHNT and CDR2 YYREEE (reference sequence). Trimming took 0 bases from V and 4 from J; bases not matched to a gene: 6. There are 16 residues in the CDR3.

The chain employs TRBV19 and TRBJ1-3; D remains unclear. The germline V gene encodes CDR1 LNHDA and CDR2 SQIVND (reference sequence). V was trimmed by 1 base and J by 2 bases, leaving 6 bases between them. The CDR3 spans 14 residues. CDR3 sequence reads: CASSIGSAGNTIYF. The CDR3 DNA reads TGTGCCAGTAGTATAGGCTCCGCTGGAAACACCATATATTTT.

The chain recombines TRBV18 with TRBJ1-4, with a weak D call TRBD1 (6 bases). Deletions cut 2 bases from V and 4 bases from J, with 14 bases between. Germline V gene data show CDR1 as KGHSH and CDR2 as LQKENI. This CDR3 comprises 16 residues. CDR3 DNA sequence: TGTGCCAGCTCACCAGCCAGCGGGGGCCATAATGAAAAACTGTTTTTT. This gives the protein CASSPASGGHNEKLFF.

The genes are TRBV19 and TRBJ2-2; TRBD2 matches 10 bases. With 1 base clipped from V and 0 bases from J, the junction kept 5 bases outside the gene matches. Germline assignment: CDR1 LNHDA and CDR2 SQIVND (reference sequence). This CDR3 spans 18 amino acids. CDR3 region: CASSIGTSGGANTGELFF. The CDR3 coding sequence is TGTGCCAGTAGTATAGGGACTAGCGGAGGCGCGAACACCGGGGAGCTGTTTTTT.

This chain links TRBV6-5 with TRBJ2-7; D is unresolved. The germline gives CDR1 MNHEY, CDR2 SVGAGI. V was trimmed by 7 bases and J by 5 bases, leaving 12 bases between them. This CDR3 contains 12 residues. The CDR3 DNA follows: TGTGCCAGCACGTCCCCTGTGGACGAGCAGTACTTC. As protein: CASTSPVDEQYF.

The gene calls are TRBV5-1 and TRBJ1-2; a weak D match, TRBD1 (6 bases). Germline V CDR1 and CDR2: SGHRS, YFSETQ. This CDR3 region has 19 residues. Trimming cost V 3 bases and J 8 bases, with 32 bases left between them. CDR3 in amino acids: CASSSRDPQGAHVQWGYTF. CDR3 nucleotide sequence: TGCGCCAGCAGCTCCCGAGATCCACAGGGAGCCCACGTTCAATGGGGCTACACCTTC.

This clone was picked up a small number of times. The V and J genes are TRBV4-1 and TRBJ1-4; the D is unclear. V lost 2 bases to trimming and J lost 4 bases, with 8 bases between them. The CDR3 covers 14 residues. Germline V gene sequence: CDR1 MGHRA, CDR2 YSYEKL. CDR3 protein: CASSQLQINEKLFF. The CDR3 coding sequence is TGCGCCAGCAGCCAATTACAGATTAATGAAAAACTGTTTTTT.

This chain connects TRBV6-5 to TRBJ1-1, with TRBD1 as a possible D gene (5 bases). Trimming removed 6 bases at V and 11 bases at J, with 16 bases between. The germline CDR1 and CDR2 sequences are MNHEY and SVGAGI. This CDR3 contains 12 residues. The CDR3 sequence is CASSPGTPVAFF. CDR3 DNA sequence: TGTGCCAGCAGCCCCGGGACTCCCGTGGCTTTCTTT.

This chain uses TRBV6-1 with TRBJ1-2; D not resolved. V was shortened by 1 base and J by 4 bases, with 13 bases between the two germline ends. CDR3 size: 15 residues. Germline CDR1 is MNHNS and CDR2 is SASEGT. CDR3 sequence (DNA): TGTGCCAGCAGTGAAGGTGTGGGCAGGCGCTATGGCTACACCTTC. Amino acids: CASSEGVGRRYGYTF.

The rearrangement joins TRBV7-2 to TRBJ2-7; 11 bases match TRBD1. J was trimmed by 3 bases and V by 5 bases; bases with no gene match: 6. Per the germline V gene, CDR1 is SGHTA and CDR2 is FQGNSA. The CDR3 loop spans 15 amino acids. CDR3 amino acids: CASSRTGTGGYEQYF. CDR3 nucleotides: TGTGCCAGCAGCCGGACCGGGACAGGGGGCTACGAGCAGTACTTC.

The CDR3 sequence: CAYGTATYNEQFF. Here the CDR3 DNA reads TGTGCCTATGGGACAGCGACCTACAATGAGCAGTTCTTC. V and J are TRBV30 and TRBJ2-1, with TRBD1 identical over 7 bases. V lost 7 bases and J lost 2; bases outside the gene matches: 5. This CDR3 contains 13 residues. The germline V gene has CDR1 GTSNPN and CDR2 SVGIG (reference sequence).

This chain connects TRBV28 to TRBJ2-5, with TRBD2 identical over 8 bases. Germline assignment: CDR1 MDHEN and CDR2 SYDVKM. With 4 bases clipped from V and 3 bases from J, the junction kept 7 bases outside the gene matches. The CDR3 length is 15 residues. CDR3 loop: CASSSQREIEETQYF. The CDR3 nucleotides read TGTGCCAGCAGTTCCCAGCGGGAGATAGAAGAGACCCAGTACTTC.